One T cell receptor beta chain is described in this entry. Recovered status applied to Cohort 3 donors who had two consecutive negative PCRs. It also applied to those with clearance or with symptom resolution. The germline CDR1 and CDR2 sequences are WSHSY and SAAADI. V was clipped by 2 bases and J by 4 bases; unmatched bases: 5. This CDR3 is 15 amino acids long. This specimen belongs to a study of blood T cell repertoires in COVID-19. Across the whole study: Collection of acute and convalescent COVID-19 samples took place in the United States, Italy and Spain. T cells, B-cell-depleted T cells, or PBMCs provided the cDNA or gDNA that served as material.

In the original processing: Amplification from reference gene primers served as the basis for estimated nucleated cell counts. The method was immunoSEQ multiplex PCR; TCRdb's version includes in-frame clones alone and lacks a portion of them. D and trimming come from the DNA, and the V and J calls and clone size come from that table. Of 300,000 to 450,000 clones listed, less than 90% are singletons. This sequence was found in a woman aged 30 to 39 who had recovered from COVID-19. The sequenced material came from PBMCs or T cells enriched from blood (not recorded which). The V gene is TRBV10-2, the J gene TRBJ1-5, with 7 nucleotides matching TRBD1. The chain's CDR3 is CASSEQLQGNQPQHF. CDR3 DNA: TGCGCCAGCAGTGAGCAACTACAGGGGAATCAGCCCCAGCATTTT.